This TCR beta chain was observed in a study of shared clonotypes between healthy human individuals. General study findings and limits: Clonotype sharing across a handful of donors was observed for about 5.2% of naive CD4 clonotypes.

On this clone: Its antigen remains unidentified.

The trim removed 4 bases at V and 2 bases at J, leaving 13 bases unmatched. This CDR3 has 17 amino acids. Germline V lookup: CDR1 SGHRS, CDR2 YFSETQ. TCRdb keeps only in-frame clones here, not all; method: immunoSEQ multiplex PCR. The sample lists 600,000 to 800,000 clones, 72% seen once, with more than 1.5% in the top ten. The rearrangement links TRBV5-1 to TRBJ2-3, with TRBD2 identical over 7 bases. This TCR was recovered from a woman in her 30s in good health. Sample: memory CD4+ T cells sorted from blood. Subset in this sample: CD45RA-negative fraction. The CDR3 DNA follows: TGCGCCAGCAGCCCCGGGGACCGCGGGGACTACACAGATACGCAGTATTTT. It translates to CASSPGDRGDYTDTQYF.